This T cell receptor beta chain was obtained from a study of PD-L1 blockade in urothelial cancer. The overall study: Twenty-five of 29 patients were men who had bladder-origin urothelial cancer. At 6 weeks and at 3 weeks (second dose) after treatment start, blood was analyzed.

Time point noted: pretreatment peripheral blood. V lost 5 bases and J lost 1, with 12 bases in between. Germline V gene sequence: CDR1 MDHEN, CDR2 SYDVKM. This CDR3 is built from 14 residues. The table lists this clone with a count of one. The protocol was immunoSEQ multiplex PCR, while the TCRdb copy is restricted to in-frame clones and leaves out a portion. Found here are under 95,000 clones, about 83% of them singletons; the top ten hold roughly an eighth. Sequenced here: PBMCs, sampled around atezolizumab (anti-PD-L1) treatment. This TCR came from a man between 60 and 70 years old with urothelial cancer. The chain carries TRBV28 and TRBJ2-7; D gene ambiguous. CDR3 bases: TGTGCCAGCAGTACGGTGGGCCATTCCTACGAGCAGTACTTC. Protein: CASSTVGHSYEQYF. Using reference TRBV28 and TRBJ2-7 for the parts outside the CDR3, the full variable domain is DVKVTQSSRYLVKRTGEKVFLECVQDMDHENMFWYRQDPGLGLRLIYFSYDVKMKEKGDIPEGYSVSREKKERFSLILESASTNQTSMYLCASSTVGHSYEQYFGPGTRLTVT.